Below, 28 T cell receptor beta chains from the same sample are listed, as sequenced in a study of T cells expressing NK-cell markers. TCRdb reworked the 5' RACE reads into one entry per CDR3 protein, no DNA. Recorded here are 350,000 to 400,000 distinct CDR3 sequences; the top ten clones represent over 8.5%. Sequencing was performed on blood T cells: a sorted CD56 or NKG2C T cell subset, CD4+ or CD8+ T cells, or bulk PBMC T cells (not recorded which). These receptors were collected from a woman aged 45-65 years in good health.

The rearrangement links TRBV7-9 to TRBJ2-3; TCRdb's D gene call, TRBD2, goes unchecked for lack of DNA. CDR3 length: 14 residues. Germline CDR1 SEHNR, CDR2 FQNEAQ (reference sequence). The CDR3 loop is CASRRGEVPDTQYF.

This rearrangement joins TRBV5-1 to TRBJ2-3; the D gene TCRdb calls, TRBD2, cannot be checked with no DNA. The CDR3 covers 16 residues. Per germline, CDR1 SGHRS and CDR2 YFSETQ. CDR3 region: CASSLLASGNTDTQYF.

This CDR3 reads CASSVGLAGIEETQYF. The chain links TRBV9 to TRBJ2-5; checking the TCRdb D call of TRBD2 is not possible without DNA. Germline V gene sequence: CDR1 SGDLS, CDR2 YYNGEE. This CDR3 is 16 amino acids long.

The chain joins TRBV12-3 or TRBV12-4 to TRBJ2-7; TCRdb returns TRBD2, unconfirmable since there is no DNA. The CDR3 extends over 21 amino acids. CDR3: CASSRSSSPGLAGGISYEQYF.

The chain employs TRBV5-1 and TRBJ2-1; TCRdb proposes TRBD2, but this gene call is untestable without DNA. CDR1 and CDR2 from the germline V gene are SGHRS and YFSETQ. This CDR3 is built from 14 residues. CDR3 sequence: CASRQTSGHNEQFF.

V gene TRBV6-5 combines with J gene TRBJ2-1. CDR3 length: 11 residues. Germline V gene data show CDR1 as MNHEY and CDR2 as SVGAGI. CDR3 region: CASQAYNEQFF.

The CDR3 region is CATGRDYNEQFF. This chain joins TRBV24-1 and TRBJ2-1; TCRdb returns TRBD1, unconfirmable since there is no DNA. The germline gives CDR1 KGHDR, CDR2 SFDVKD. The CDR3 totals 12 residues.

This CDR3 reads CSAMEGFSGELFF. The V gene is TRBV20-1, the J gene TRBJ2-2; lacking DNA, the TRBD2 call made by TCRdb goes unchecked. Germline assignment: CDR1 DFQATT and CDR2 SNEGSKA (reference sequence). CDR3 length: 13 amino acids.

The chain uses TRBV6-5 and TRBJ2-3; absent DNA, TCRdb's TRBD2 call cannot be checked. Germline loops: CDR1 MNHEY, CDR2 SVGAGI. The CDR3 is 15 amino acids. CDR3 sequence: CASTLTRLSTDTQYF.

The rearrangement uses TRBV12-3 or TRBV12-4 and TRBJ2-6. The CDR3 sequence is 17 residues long. This CDR3 reads CASSLGLQNSGANVLTF.

V usage is TRBV6-2 or TRBV6-3 and J usage is TRBJ2-1. CDR1 and CDR2 (germline): MNHEY, SVGEGT. The CDR3 consists of 17 residues. The CDR3 protein is CASSYNLVGKSYNEQFF.

This rearrangement joins TRBV5-1 to TRBJ2-1; the D call of TRBD2 rests on TCRdb alone, since no DNA is present to check it. The CDR3 spans 16 residues. CDR1 SGHRS and CDR2 YFSETQ come from the germline V gene. The CDR3 spells CASTVSGGGLYNEQFF.

The V gene is TRBV7-9, the J gene TRBJ2-7; TCRdb reports TRBD1, a call that lacks DNA to check it against. The CDR3 contains 15 residues. Germline CDR1 is SEHNR and CDR2 is FQNEAQ (reference sequence). CDR3: CASSPIGPRGREQYF.

The chain carries TRBV6-1 and TRBJ2-7; TCRdb returns TRBD2, unconfirmable since there is no DNA. This CDR3 comprises 14 residues. Per the germline V gene, CDR1 is MNHNS and CDR2 is SASEGT. The CDR3 protein is CASSNRRDNYEQYF.

The chain is built from TRBV6-5 and TRBJ1-1; the TCRdb call, TRBD1, lacks DNA for checking. CDR3 length equals 14 residues. The germline CDR1 and CDR2 sequences are MNHEY and SVGAGI. This CDR3 reads CASRDSPGNTEAFF.

The chain carries TRBV5-6 and TRBJ1-5. Germline V CDR1 and CDR2: SGHDT, YYEEEE. This CDR3 comprises 16 residues. This CDR3 is CASSLGSGGPNQPQHF.

The CDR3 protein is CASSLSAFTSGGELFF. This chain joins TRBV5-1 and TRBJ2-2; the D gene TCRdb calls, TRBD2, cannot be checked with no DNA. The CDR3 extends over 16 amino acids. The germline V gene encodes CDR1 SGHRS and CDR2 YFSETQ. Drawing the rest from reference TRBV5-1 and TRBJ2-2, the complete variable domain is KAGVTQTPRYLIKTRGQQVTLSCSPISGHRSVSWYQQTPGQGLQFLFEYFSETQRNKGNFPGRFSGRQFSNSRSEMNVSTLELGDSALYLCASSLSAFTSGGELFFGEGSRLTVL.

This chain links TRBV6-2 or TRBV6-3 with TRBJ2-3. The CDR3 spans 14 residues. Germline CDR1 reads MNHEY; CDR2 reads SVGEGT. CDR3: CASSYDGFTDTQYF.

CDR3 sequence: CASSGGAGYSNQPQHF. This chain links TRBV12-3 or TRBV12-4 with TRBJ1-5; TCRdb lists TRBD1, though no DNA is available to test this call. The CDR3 contains 16 residues.

The chain couples TRBV20-1 to TRBJ1-3. Germline CDR1 DFQATT, CDR2 SNEGSKA (reference sequence). The CDR3 consists of 15 residues. The CDR3 protein is CSAREWPFSGNTIYF.

The chain combines TRBV20-1 with TRBJ1-2. Per germline, CDR1 DFQATT and CDR2 SNEGSKA (reference sequence). This CDR3 has 14 residues. This CDR3 reads CSARDPRGGYGYTF.

V is TRBV5-1 and J is TRBJ2-7; checking the TCRdb D call of TRBD2 is not possible without DNA. The length of the CDR3 is 15 residues. Germline lookup yields CDR1 SGHRS and CDR2 YFSETQ. CDR3 sequence: CASSLIMVGAREQYF.

V usage is TRBV12-3 or TRBV12-4 and J usage is TRBJ2-3. This CDR3 region has 15 residues. This CDR3 is CASSLATSGTDTQYF.

The chain uses TRBV6-5 and TRBJ2-1; TCRdb designates TRBD2, a call that cannot be tested without DNA. Germline V gene sequence: CDR1 MNHEY, CDR2 SVGAGI. CDR3 size: 17 residues. CDR3 loop: CASSYGAWELAHNEQFF.

The chain employs TRBV24-1 and TRBJ2-1; the TRBD1 assignment by TCRdb is unverifiable without DNA. From germline, CDR1 is KGHDR and CDR2 SFDVKD. The length of the CDR3 is 14 residues. The CDR3: CATGRDRGAVEQFF.

J is TRBJ1-1 and V is TRBV6-5; as DNA is missing, the TRBD1 call by TCRdb cannot be tested. This CDR3 region has 17 residues. Germline V gene sequence: CDR1 MNHEY, CDR2 SVGAGI. The CDR3 here is CASLRTAFPGMNTEAFF.

The chain carries TRBV7-9 and TRBJ2-1; as DNA is missing, the TRBD2 call by TCRdb cannot be tested. The CDR3 contains 13 residues. From germline, CDR1 is SEHNR and CDR2 FQNEAQ (reference sequence). The CDR3 reads CASSPSGAHEQFF. Filled out from reference TRBV7-9 and TRBJ2-1, the complete variable domain reads DTGVSQNPRHKITKRGQNVTFRCDPISEHNRLYWYRQTLGQGPEFLTYFQNEAQLEKSRLLSDRFSAERPKGSFSTLEIQRTEQGDSAMYLCASSPSGAHEQFFGPGTRLTVL.

The rearrangement links TRBV5-6 to TRBJ2-1; lacking DNA, the TRBD2 call made by TCRdb goes unchecked. The CDR3 is made up of 16 amino acids. Germline values: CDR1 SGHDT, CDR2 YYEEEE. This CDR3 reads CASSSATSGLYNEQFF.